This T cell receptor (beta chain) is drawn from a study of blood T cell repertoires in COVID-19. Study summary: Samples taken during acute and convalescent COVID-19 were collected in the United States, Italy and Spain.

Authors' analysis steps: Amplifying reference gene primers gave estimates of nucleated cell counts. Here immunoSEQ multiplex PCR was the method, and the copy in TCRdb shows in-frame clones only, minus some. That table is the source of V, J and clone size, and D and trimming were worked out from the DNA. This table has 60,000 to 90,000 clones, 75% to 90% appearing once. V lost 2 bases, J lost 3 bases, and 14 bases lay in between. Germline V gene data show CDR1 as LNHDA and CDR2 as SQIVND (reference sequence). The CDR3 is made up of 16 amino acids. The chain combines TRBV19 with TRBJ1-5; perhaps TRBD1 as D (5 bases). The sample comprised peripheral blood. The source of this sequence is a man in his sixties with active or convalescent COVID-19. The CDR3 sequence: CASSIPAGNFNQPQHF. DNA of the CDR3: TGTGCCAGTAGTATACCCGCAGGGAATTTCAATCAGCCCCAGCATTTT.